One and the same sample provided the 2 T cell receptor beta chains below, sequenced in a study of T cell repertoires in cytomegalovirus infection (dated by TCRdb to about 2019). TCRdb shows the sequencer as Illumina HiSeq 1500. TCRdb handled the public reads itself, with Q25 trimming in fastp and clone calling in MiXCR, and kept productive beta chains. Each CDR3 protein gets just one entry, which takes the most common genes and DNA from the rows behind it. The sample data list fewer than 250,000 distinct CDR3 sequences, and over 9% of these were observed just once. About 1.5% of the sample belongs to the ten largest clones. Input material: PBMCs. The receptors derive from a human donor in good health (CMV status not recorded). Some clones in this sample may be carry-over from other donors' samples.

This clonotype was observed many times. This rearrangement joins TRBV7-2 to TRBJ2-7; D possibly corresponds to TRBD2 (5 bases). Trimming left V 0 bases short and J 0 bases short, with 15 bases between. CDR1 and CDR2 (germline): SGHTA, FQGNSA. The CDR3 is 17 residues long. CDR3 DNA sequence: TGTGCCAGCAGCTTAGCGACCACCTTAGCGAGCTCCTACGAGCAGTACTTC. Its protein product is CASSLATTLASSYEQYF. The variable domain in full, completed from reference TRBV7-2 and TRBJ2-7, reads GAGVSQSPSNKVTEKGKDVELRCDPISGHTALYWYRQSLGQGLEFLIYFQGNSAPDKSGLPSDRFSAERTGGSVSTLTIQRTQQEDSAVYLCASSLATTLASSYEQYFGPGTRLTVT.

V is TRBV19 and J is TRBJ2-5, with D perhaps matching TRBD2 (7 bases). Germline loops: CDR1 LNHDA, CDR2 SQIVND (reference sequence). This CDR3 contains 15 residues. Deletions cut 4 bases from V and 1 base from J, with 13 bases between. CDR3 bases: TGTGCCAGTAGTAGGTTTGCGGGGGCCCAAGAGACCCAGTACTTC. It encodes CASSRFAGAQETQYF.